This T cell receptor (beta chain) was retrieved from a study of beta chain features in type 1 diabetes (dated by TCRdb to the late 2010s). With regard to the full study: Mean age, gender distribution, total cell number and subset yield did not differ between patients and healthy donors. Regulatory and stem cell-like memory subsets were obtained from only 8 patients and roughly eight healthy donors, while naive and central memory subsets were obtained from all 30 or so donors. Across all samples, approximately 100 million sorted cells were examined, and cell number per subset correlated strongly with RNA yield. In the study, TCRB repertoires of sorted circulating CD4+ T cell subsets from recently diagnosed type 1 diabetes patients were compared with those of matched healthy donors. Study-wide findings and limitations: Because cDNA rather than genomic DNA was sequenced, highly expressing activated cells could have been over-represented, although no difference in activation and CD3 levels was found between groups. PCR may preferentially amplify shorter templates, but because patient and control samples were amplified and corrected together, any resulting skew would affect both groups equally. HLA sub-analyses involved small numbers of individuals, so any influence of HLA type on TCRB rearrangement remained unresolved. Patients with type 1 diabetes made fewer insertions and deleted more nucleotides at VDJ recombination sites, implying thymic rearrangement abnormalities. The naive, central memory and regulatory TCRB repertoires appeared to resemble one another more closely among patients than among healthy donors. Type 1 diabetes patients showed a moderate but significant shortening of TCRB CDR3 length in all four CD4+ subsets.

Of note for this clone: The antigen this receptor binds is unknown. No base quality values were provided; no much bigger clone lies one nucleotide off.

Each donor gave one peripheral blood draw, averaging roughly 100 mL, which was collected into heparinised tubes. Naive, central memory, regulatory and stem cell-like memory CD4+ T cells were sorted on a BD FACSAria II using a panel including CD45RO, CCR7, CD25, CD127, CD95 and CD27. Every sorted population had a purity above 95%. PBMCs were isolated immediately by Lymphoprep density gradient centrifugation and stained directly without culture. Samples were stained and sorted in pairs, with one healthy donor and one patient per experiment, so that batch effects were minimized. V is pared back by 3 bases and J by 0 bases, with 6 bases lying between the germline termini. The CDR3 contains 13 residues, cysteine and phenylalanine counted. Here the CDR3 DNA is all that survives: 39 bases in frame from base 1. The germline V gene specifies SGHTA as CDR1 and FQGNSA as CDR2. The entire amount of isolated RNA was reverse transcribed using the High Capacity cDNA Reverse Transcription Kit, so the sequenced TCRB transcripts were expressed ones. Deep immunoSEQ sequencing was performed on naive, central memory and regulatory T cell samples, with an average of roughly 3.3 million total reads per sample. Sorted cells were lysed in RLT buffer and RNA was extracted with DNase-treated RNeasy Micro or Mini kits, depending on cell number. To prevent cross-contamination, each cell subset was processed individually, whereas patient and healthy donor samples were processed jointly. The immunoSEQ multiplex PCR was used to amplify TCRB sequences from cDNA, yielding 87-bp fragments that span the CDR3 region. Sequencing of the amplicons was done on the Illumina HiSeq platform. Under the source paper's analysis protocol: PCR bias was corrected computationally using synthetic template baselines, and reads within Hamming distance 2 were collapsed, with unmergeable singletons discarded. Reads were aligned against IMGT so that V, D and J genes, CDR3 length and insertions or deletions at six rearrangement sites could be assigned. Clonotype counts were normalized to sorted cell number within each subset before computing true diversity and Gini coefficients with the tcR R package. The overlap coefficient, calculated on TCRB nucleotide sequences, was used to quantify repertoire sharing. Here the immuneACCESS table is served through TCRdb, limited to in-frame sequences with V and J called. Missing clones are a known gap in these copies; in checked studies unresolved V genes cover under half, and the rest lacks a known reason. The D gene and trimming were derived from the DNA, and the V and J assignments and clone size from that table. Counted in this sample were under 200,000 clones; about 9% of them appeared once. The ten largest clonotypes hold around 0.5% of the sample.

Sequencing used central memory CD4+ T cells from blood. The clonotype originates from a woman under 30 with type 1 diabetes. The V and J segments used are TRBV7-2 and TRBJ2-7, and TRBD2 may be the D gene, going by 5 matching bases. The CDR3: CASSFGNSYEQYF. The DNA reads as follows: TGTGCCAGCAGCTTCGGGAACTCCTACGAGCAGTACTTC.